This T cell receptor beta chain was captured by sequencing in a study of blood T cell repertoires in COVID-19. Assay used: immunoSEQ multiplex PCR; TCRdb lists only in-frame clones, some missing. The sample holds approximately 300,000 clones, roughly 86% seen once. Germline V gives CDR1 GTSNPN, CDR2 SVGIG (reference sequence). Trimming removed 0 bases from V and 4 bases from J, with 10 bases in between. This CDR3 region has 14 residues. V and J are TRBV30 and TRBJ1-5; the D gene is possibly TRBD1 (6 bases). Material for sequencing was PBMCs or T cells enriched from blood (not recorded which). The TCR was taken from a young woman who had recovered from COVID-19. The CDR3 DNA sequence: TGTGCCTGGAGTGTACGAGGGGGTAATCAGCCCCAGCATTTT. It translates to CAWSVRGGNQPQHF. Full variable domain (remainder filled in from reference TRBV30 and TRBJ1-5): SQTIHQWPATLVQPVGSPLSLECTVEGTSNPNLYWYRQAAGRGLQLLFYSVGIGQISSEVPQNLSASRPQDRQFILSSKKLLLSDSGFYLCAWSVRGGNQPQHFGDGTRLSIL.